A single sample is the source of the 22 T cell receptor beta chains below, sequenced in a study of response to subunit inactivated influenza vaccine listed by TCRdb under 2018. Library generation was performed with RT-PCR. Sequencing used an Illumina HiSeq 2500. TCRdb reprocessed the public reads (quality trimming at Q25 with fastp, clone calling with MiXCR) and kept in-frame beta chains. Merged by CDR3 protein, the rows form single entries marked with the most common genes and DNA. The sample yields 650,000 to 700,000 distinct CDR3 sequences; around a sixth were counted once. The ten largest clonotypes hold 11% of the sample. The specimen was PBMCs from blood, collected 11 to 12 days after vaccination. The receptors were sampled from a man over 45 who received an inactivated influenza vaccine. Donor details come from another sample of the same person, matched by shared clones.

This clonotype was recorded a few times. This rearrangement joins TRBV18 to TRBJ2-3, with D uncertain. Germline V gene sequence: CDR1 KGHSH, CDR2 LQKENI. This CDR3 is built from 17 residues. V lost 0 bases and J lost 2, with 15 bases in between. CDR3 residues: CASSPPAFQRITDTQYF. CDR3 nucleotide sequence: TGTGCCAGCTCACCACCGGCTTTCCAGCGCATCACAGATACGCAGTATTTT.

J is TRBJ2-2 and V is TRBV5-1; weak D call: TRBD1 (6 bases). Trimming shortened V by 5 bases and J by 7 bases, and 18 bases separated the two germline ends. Germline CDR1 reads SGHRS; CDR2 reads YFSETQ. The CDR3 consists of 15 residues. The CDR3 nucleotides are TGCGCCAGCAGATCCGGGACAAGAGACAGCGGGGAGCTGTTTTTT. It yields the protein CASRSGTRDSGELFF.

This clonotype was picked up a small number of times. The rearrangement links TRBV29-1 to TRBJ2-1; 13 nucleotides agree with TRBD2. This CDR3 comprises 15 residues. Germline-derived CDR1 and CDR2 are SQVTM and ANQGSEA. The J segment lost 4 bases and the V segment lost 4 bases, leaving 4 bases of the junction unmatched. DNA of the CDR3: TGCAGCGTTGGGGCGACTAGCGGGAGGTACAATGAGCAGTTCTTC. Its protein product is CSVGATSGRYNEQFF.

This clonotype appeared a few times. The gene calls are TRBV24-1 and TRBJ2-1, with D possibly TRBD1 on 6 matching bases. Germline CDR1 reads KGHDR; CDR2 reads SFDVKD. The CDR3 length is 11 residues. V lost 6 bases, J lost 7 bases, and 6 bases lay in between. The CDR3 coding sequence is TGTGCCACCAGTCAGGGGAATGAGCAGTTCTTC. Its protein is CATSQGNEQFF.

This clonotype was observed a handful of times. The J gene is TRBJ2-1, the V gene TRBV24-1; TRBD2 might be the D (6 bases). The germline V gene encodes CDR1 KGHDR and CDR2 SFDVKD. This CDR3 is built from 18 residues. The V end was cut by 4 bases, the J end by 0 bases, with 18 bases between. The CDR3 loop reads CATSDRASRGTSYNEQFF. The CDR3 DNA reads as TGTGCCACCAGTGACCGAGCTAGTCGGGGGACCTCCTACAATGAGCAGTTCTTC.

This sequence joins TRBV4-2 and TRBJ2-4; TRBD2 aligns across 10 bases. With 4 bases clipped from V and 8 bases from J, the junction kept 8 bases outside the gene matches. The CDR3 covers 15 residues. Germline CDR1 and CDR2: LGHNA and YNFKEQ. The CDR3 coding sequence is TGTGCCAGCAGCCCGTCTAGCGGGAGTTTAGACATTCAGTACTTC. It codes for CASSPSSGSLDIQYF.

The sample holds a few counts of this clonotype. The chain combines TRBV10-3 with TRBJ2-7; maybe TRBD2 (7 bases). CDR1 and CDR2 from the germline V gene are ENHRY and SYGVKD. Between the trimmed V and J ends, which lost 5 bases and 2 bases, there was a span of 13 bases. The CDR3 contains 14 residues. The chain's CDR3 is CAISRGDTTYEQYF. CDR3 nucleotides: TGTGCCATCAGTCGGGGGGACACTACCTACGAGCAGTACTTC.

The rearrangement joins TRBV5-1 to TRBJ2-7; 9 nucleotides align to TRBD1. This CDR3 is built from 16 residues. Germline V gene lookup returns CDR1 SGHRS and CDR2 YFSETQ. After removal of 0 bases from V and 1 base from J, the junction contained 5 bases not matched to a gene. This CDR3 is CASSLGLDRGSYEQYF. CDR3 bases: TGCGCCAGCAGCTTGGGTCTGGACAGGGGATCCTACGAGCAGTACTTC. The full variable domain, completed using reference TRBV5-1 and TRBJ2-7, is KAGVTQTPRYLIKTRGQQVTLSCSPISGHRSVSWYQQTPGQGLQFLFEYFSETQRNKGNFPGRFSGRQFSNSRSEMNVSTLELGDSALYLCASSLGLDRGSYEQYFGPGTRLTVT.

The chain's CDR3 is CASSGADRYGYTF. The DNA of the CDR3 is TGTGCCAGCAGTGGGGCAGATCGGTATGGCTACACCTTC. This chain uses TRBV25-1 with TRBJ1-2; D remains unclear. The V end lost 4 bases, the J end lost 5 bases, and 11 bases lay between the germline ends. The CDR3 runs 13 residues. Germline values: CDR1 MGHDK, CDR2 SYGVNS.

In this sample, this clonotype turned up a few times. V is TRBV20-1 and J is TRBJ2-7; D remains ambiguous. Germline V gives CDR1 DFQATT, CDR2 SNEGSKA (reference sequence). The V gene lost 0 bases and the J gene lost 3 bases, with 9 bases spanning the gap. There are 13 residues in the CDR3. CDR3 bases: TGCAGTGCTAGAGACCTGAAAAGCTACGAGCAGTACTTC. As protein: CSARDLKSYEQYF.

The rearrangement joins TRBV29-1 to TRBJ2-2; D perhaps matches TRBD2 (7 bases). The V gene's germline CDR1 is SQVTM and CDR2 ANQGSEA. Between the trimmed V and J ends, which lost 6 bases and 11 bases, there was a span of 16 bases. The CDR3 is 12 residues long. CDR3 bases: TGCAGCGTGGGAGGGGGGCTCAACGAGCTGTTTTTT. Its translation: CSVGGGLNELFF.

This chain links TRBV2 with TRBJ2-2, with 7 bases aligning to TRBD1. CDR1 and CDR2 (germline): SNHLY, FYNNEI. V shed 2 bases, J shed 6 bases, and the junction held 3 bases outside the gene matches. The CDR3 consists of 14 residues. The CDR3 sequence: CASSEQGTAGELFF. The CDR3 DNA follows: TGTGCCAGCAGTGAACAGGGGACAGCCGGGGAGCTGTTTTTT.

This clonotype appeared a few times. The chain recombines TRBV5-1 with TRBJ2-3; possibly TRBD1 for D (6 bases). The CDR3 is 14 amino acids. The germline V gene encodes CDR1 SGHRS and CDR2 YFSETQ. Trimming left V 6 bases short and J 6 bases short, with 17 bases between. The DNA for the CDR3 is TGCGCCAGCACCGTGGGGGCCCCCTCGGATACGCAGTATTTT. This codes for CASTVGAPSDTQYF. Drawing the rest from reference TRBV5-1 and TRBJ2-3, the complete variable domain is KAGVTQTPRYLIKTRGQQVTLSCSPISGHRSVSWYQQTPGQGLQFLFEYFSETQRNKGNFPGRFSGRQFSNSRSEMNVSTLELGDSALYLCASTVGAPSDTQYFGPGTRLTVL.

J is TRBJ2-3 and V is TRBV5-1; D could derive from TRBD1 or TRBD2 (5 bases each). Trimming removed 4 bases from V and 8 bases from J, with 20 bases in between. CDR3 length: 15 residues. In germline, CDR1 is SGHRS, CDR2 YFSETQ. The CDR3: CASSTGTPIAGTQYF. The DNA of the CDR3 is TGCGCCAGCAGCACCGGGACCCCCATCGCCGGTACGCAGTATTTT.

This clonotype showed up many times. This chain connects TRBV7-8 to TRBJ2-2, with 7 nucleotides matching TRBD1. Trimming removed 1 base from V and 0 bases from J; junction bases left unmatched: 2. This CDR3 region has 16 residues. CDR1 and CDR2 (germline): SGHVS, FQNEAQ. As DNA, the CDR3 is TGTGCCAGCAGCTTAGTAGGGGGCGCGAACACCGGGGAGCTGTTTTTT. Residues: CASSLVGGANTGELFF.

A few counts support this clonotype. The chain carries TRBV10-3 and TRBJ1-4; D is unresolved. The V and J ends lost 6 bases and 8 bases respectively, with 13 bases between them. This CDR3 region has 13 residues. Germline V gives CDR1 ENHRY, CDR2 SYGVKD. The CDR3 reads CAIRGRDGEKLFF. The CDR3, as DNA: TGTGCCATCAGGGGCAGAGACGGAGAAAAACTGTTTTTT.

This clonotype was counted at least ten times. The chain combines TRBV5-1 with TRBJ1-1; no clear D. The germline gives CDR1 SGHRS, CDR2 YFSETQ. The CDR3 has 13 residues. V was cut by 1 base and J by 7 bases, with 11 bases left in between. CDR3 region: CASSLPGRNEAFF. CDR3 in DNA: TGCGCCAGCAGCTTGCCAGGACGGAATGAAGCTTTCTTT.

This clonotype was observed at least ten times. V and J are TRBV29-1 and TRBJ2-7; 8 positions agree with TRBD2. The CDR3 has 13 residues. The V gene end was trimmed by 7 bases and the J gene end by 3 bases; junction bases not matched to a gene: 8. The germline V gene has CDR1 SQVTM and CDR2 ANQGSEA. As DNA, the CDR3 is TGCAGCGCCGGGGGGGAAAGGCTCTACGAGCAGTACTTC. It yields the protein CSAGGERLYEQYF.

This clonotype was seen a few times. The chain has TRBV18 and TRBJ2-1; TRBD2 aligns across 7 bases. The germline V gene has CDR1 KGHSH and CDR2 LQKENI. The trim removed 6 bases at V and 8 bases at J, leaving 16 bases unmatched. The CDR3 runs 16 residues. CDR3 region: CASSPREGNSFDEQFF. DNA of the CDR3: TGTGCCAGCTCCCCCAGGGAGGGGAATTCTTTCGATGAGCAGTTCTTC.

This sequence joins TRBV3-1 and TRBJ2-5; the D is unclear. The V gene's germline CDR1 is LGHDT and CDR2 YNNKEL (reference sequence). CDR3 length equals 11 residues. V lost 7 bases and J lost 4, with 7 bases in between. DNA for the CDR3: TGTGCCAGCAAGGAAAGAGAGACCCAGTACTTC. Protein sequence: CASKERETQYF.

This clonotype has only a few counts. The V gene is TRBV5-5, the J gene TRBJ2-3; possibly TRBD2 for D (5 bases). The germline V gene encodes CDR1 SGHKS and CDR2 YYEKEE (reference sequence). CDR3 length equals 17 residues. V was shortened by 0 bases and J by 0 bases, with 14 bases between the two germline ends. The CDR3, as DNA: TGTGCCAGCAGCTTGGGGGTCTTGGAGGAAAGCACAGATACGCAGTATTTT. Translation gives CASSLGVLEESTDTQYF.

The chain has TRBV7-2 and TRBJ2-1; D gene uncertain. V dropped 5 bases and J dropped 6 bases, with 14 bases sitting between them. Germline loops: CDR1 SGHTA, CDR2 FQGNSA. The CDR3 length is 14 residues. CDR3 region: CASSPLSSSNEQFF. As DNA, the CDR3 is TGTGCCAGCAGCCCGCTCTCTAGTTCCAATGAGCAGTTCTTC.